This T cell receptor beta chain is drawn from a study of post-analysis software for immune sequencing data. Background on the study: The cohort encompassed relapsing-remitting, secondary progressive and progressive-relapsing multiple sclerosis disease courses.

The library was made from cDNA and included unique molecular identifiers. TCRdb itself ran the PCR reads through MiXCR, one entry per CDR3 protein. The profile shows about 820,000 distinct CDR3 sequences, about 57% of them singletons. From germline, CDR1 is SQVTM and CDR2 ANQGSEA. J gave up 3 bases and V 5 bases, and 4 bases lay outside the gene matches. This CDR3 has 12 amino acids. General observations from the study: Elevated frequency relative to controls characterized four or five TRBV segments in patients, TRBV5-6, TRBV5-1 and TRBV20-1 among them.

This clonotype was counted only a few times. The antigen is unknown. V is TRBV29-1 and J is TRBJ2-7, with 7 nucleotides matching TRBD1. The source material was blood. This receptor was obtained from a girl aged 10 to 17 with multiple sclerosis. CDR3 DNA: TGCAGCGTTAGTCGACAGGGCTACGAGCAGTACTTC. Translated: CSVSRQGYEQYF.